These 26 T cell receptor beta chains originate from one sample sequenced in a study of blood T cell repertoires in COVID-19. Clones were sequenced by immunoSEQ multiplex PCR, and TCRdb holds only the in-frame ones, with some missing. The sample shows 300,000 to 400,000 clones, approximately 88% of them seen only once. Specimen: PBMCs or T cells enriched from blood (not recorded which). The receptor set was obtained from a woman aged 25 to 39 with acute COVID-19.

The rearrangement joins TRBV10-3 to TRBJ1-1, with 8 bases fitting TRBD1. The CDR3 is 14 residues long. The V and J ends lost 10 bases and 0 bases, in that order; junction bases with no gene match: 7. The germline V gene has CDR1 ENHRY and CDR2 SYGVKD. The CDR3 loop is CATTGAVLNTEAFF. DNA of the CDR3: TGTGCCACGACAGGGGCGGTTTTGAACACTGAAGCTTTCTTT.

This clone was seen just once. The DNA for the CDR3 is TGTGCCAGCTCAGGCCTCCCCGGGACAGGGCCCTATGGCTACACCTTC. Translating gives CASSGLPGTGPYGYTF. The gene calls are TRBV18 and TRBJ1-2; 9 bases are shared with TRBD1. Germline CDR1 is KGHSH and CDR2 is LQKENI. The length of the CDR3 is 16 residues. Germline trimming cut 5 bases from V and 4 bases from J; bases unmatched to any gene: 11.

The chain joins TRBV9 to TRBJ2-1; 12 nucleotides agree with TRBD2. With V trimmed by 1 base and J by 0 bases, 17 bases remained unmatched. This CDR3 has 22 residues. Germline V gene sequence: CDR1 SGDLS, CDR2 YYNGEE. The CDR3 sequence is CASSVSAARTSGAISSYNEQFF. Written as DNA, the CDR3 is TGTGCCAGCAGCGTATCCGCTGCCCGGACTAGCGGGGCAATAAGCTCCTACAATGAGCAGTTCTTC.

V is TRBV29-1 and J is TRBJ2-1, with TRBD2 identical over 10 bases. Germline CDR1 reads SQVTM; CDR2 reads ANQGSEA. Trimming cost V 4 bases and J 8 bases; bases outside gene matches: 5. CDR3 length: 13 amino acids. The chain's CDR3 is CSVGSGGADEQFF. CDR3 nucleotides: TGCAGCGTTGGGAGCGGGGGGGCGGATGAGCAGTTCTTC.

This sequence joins TRBV27 and TRBJ2-7; possible D gene TRBD1, 6 bases. The germline gives CDR1 MNHEY, CDR2 SMNVEV (reference sequence). Trimming pared 2 bases from V and 4 bases from J, leaving 12 bases between. This CDR3 is built from 14 residues. CDR3 DNA sequence: TGTGCCAGCAGTTTAAGGGGGATCCATTACGAGCAGTACTTC. Its translation: CASSLRGIHYEQYF.

The chain couples TRBV24-1 to TRBJ2-1; possible D gene TRBD2, 6 bases. This CDR3 contains 15 residues. Trimming removed 1 base from V and 7 bases from J, with 13 bases in between. Per germline, CDR1 KGHDR and CDR2 SFDVKD. In DNA form, the CDR3 reads TGTGCCACCAGTGATTTAAGCGGACTAACGAATGAGCAGTTCTTC. Translated: CATSDLSGLTNEQFF.

This chain uses TRBV5-8 with TRBJ2-1; TRBD2 is a possible D gene (6 bases). V lost 4 bases and J 5 bases, leaving 13 bases between the germline ends. The germline CDR1 and CDR2 sequences are SGHTS and YDEGEE. There are 14 residues in the CDR3. CDR3 bases: TGTGCCAGCAGCCCCCGGGACTGGGACAATGAGCAGTTCTTC. Encoded protein: CASSPRDWDNEQFF.

The chain is built from TRBV4-3 and TRBJ1-4; possible D gene TRBD1, 5 bases. The V gene's germline CDR1 is LGHNA and CDR2 YSLEER. This CDR3 spans 16 amino acids. V lost 1 base and J 7 bases, leaving 16 bases between the germline ends. CDR3 residues: CASSQGPGERGEKLFF. The CDR3 DNA sequence: TGCGCCAGCAGCCAAGGACCGGGGGAGAGGGGTGAAAAACTGTTTTTT.

V and J are TRBV10-2 and TRBJ1-5; a weak D match, TRBD1 (5 bases). The germline V and J ends were trimmed by 0 bases and 9 bases, with 18 bases remaining between them. In germline, CDR1 is WSHSY, CDR2 SAAADI. This CDR3 is 16 amino acids long. The chain's CDR3 is CASSESFRDPSWPQHF. In DNA, the CDR3 is TGCGCCAGCAGTGAGTCGTTCAGGGATCCTTCCTGGCCCCAGCATTTT.

The chain has TRBV19 and TRBJ1-5, with D perhaps TRBD1 (5 bases). Between the trimmed V and J ends, which lost 7 bases and 6 bases, there was a span of 16 bases. CDR3 size: 14 residues. Germline loops: CDR1 LNHDA, CDR2 SQIVND (reference sequence). This CDR3 reads CASTPLGLAQPQHF. The CDR3 nucleotides are TGTGCCAGTACCCCGCTGGGGCTTGCTCAGCCCCAGCATTTT.

J is TRBJ1-3 and V is TRBV4-1, with 11 bases identical to TRBD1. Germline lookup yields CDR1 MGHRA and CDR2 YSYEKL. The ends lost 4 bases at V and 2 bases at J; junction bases unmatched: 4. The CDR3 totals 16 residues. CDR3 in DNA: TGCGCCAGCAGCCTTTCGGACAGGGGGCCTGGAAACACCATATATTTT. Translated, it gives CASSLSDRGPGNTIYF.

The chain links TRBV19 to TRBJ2-7, with 10 positions matching TRBD2. The CDR3 is made up of 14 amino acids. V dropped 5 bases and J dropped 3; count of bases not matched to a gene: 4. Germline CDR1 reads LNHDA; CDR2 reads SQIVND (reference sequence). CDR3: CASSSSSGGYEQYF. In DNA form, the CDR3 reads TGTGCCAGTAGTTCGTCTAGCGGGGGCTACGAGCAGTACTTC.

This chain joins TRBV5-4 and TRBJ2-3; D is perhaps TRBD1 (6 bases). Germline CDR1 and CDR2: SGHNT and YYREEE (reference sequence). The length of the CDR3 is 14 residues. The V and J ends lost 1 base and 2 bases respectively, with 8 bases between them. CDR3 DNA: TGTGCCAGCAGCTTGACAGGGTCCACAGATACGCAGTATTTT. Protein: CASSLTGSTDTQYF.

The V call is TRBV27, the J call TRBJ1-1, with 10 positions matching TRBD1. Germline V lookup: CDR1 MNHEY, CDR2 SMNVEV (reference sequence). The CDR3 covers 14 residues. V lost 3 bases to trimming and J lost 5 bases; unmatched junction nucleotides: 3. CDR3 coding DNA: TGTGCCAGCAGTTTGAGGACAGGGGGGACTGAAGCTTTCTTT. It codes for CASSLRTGGTEAFF.

V usage is TRBV15 and J usage is TRBJ2-5; TRBD2 matches 8 bases. CDR1 is LNHNV, CDR2 YYDKDF, per germline (reference sequence). The CDR3 is 15 amino acids. V lost 3 bases and J lost 2; bases outside the gene matches: 5. CDR3 nucleotide sequence: TGTGCCACCAGCAGGGGCCCGGGGGGGCAAGAGACCCAGTACTTC. It is translated as CATSRGPGGQETQYF. The variable domain in full, with the rest retrieved from reference TRBV15 and TRBJ2-5, is DAMVIQNPRYQVTQFGKPVTLSCSQTLNHNVMYWYQQKSSQAPKLLFHYYDKDFNNEADTPDNFQSRRPNTSFCFLDIRSPGLGDTAMYLCATSRGPGGQETQYFGPGTRLLVL.

J is TRBJ1-1 and V is TRBV5-1; TRBD1 matches 8 bases. Germline CDR1 and CDR2: SGHRS and YFSETQ. CDR3 length equals 15 residues. J lost 4 bases, V lost 3 bases, and 8 bases had no gene match. CDR3 sequence reads: CASSSQNRGITEAFF. CDR3 bases: TGCGCCAGCAGCTCCCAGAACAGGGGGATCACTGAAGCTTTCTTT.

The chain carries TRBV5-6 and TRBJ1-1, with TRBD1 as a possible D gene (5 bases). CDR3 size: 12 residues. The germline V gene has CDR1 SGHDT and CDR2 YYEEEE. Deletions cut 2 bases from V and 10 bases from J, with 12 bases between. The CDR3 region has the DNA TGTGCCAGCAGCTTCCAGGGTGCCGGAGCTTTCTTT. It is translated as CASSFQGAGAFF.

This sequence joins TRBV13 and TRBJ2-1; 10 positions match TRBD2. V lost 5 bases and J lost 0; bases outside the gene matches: 13. The CDR3 extends over 19 amino acids. Per the germline V gene, CDR1 is PRHDT and CDR2 is FYEKMQ (reference sequence). As DNA, the CDR3 is TGTGCCAGCAGCCCTCGTACTAGCGGGGAAAGGAGCTCCTACAATGAGCAGTTCTTC. It encodes CASSPRTSGERSSYNEQFF.

As regards this clone: Other DNA sequences in this specimen translate into the identical CDR3. This rearrangement joins TRBV5-1 to TRBJ2-5; 8 bases fit TRBD2. This CDR3 region has 14 residues. Germline V CDR1 and CDR2: SGHRS, YFSETQ. The junction had 0 bases not matched to a gene; V was cut back by 0 bases and J by 2 bases. CDR3 protein: CASSLAGGQETQYF. The CDR3 nucleotides are TGCGCCAGCAGCTTGGCGGGGGGGCAAGAGACCCAGTACTTC.

The rearrangement uses TRBV7-9 and TRBJ2-2; no clear D. The germline V and J ends were trimmed by 1 base and 5 bases, with 8 bases remaining between them. The CDR3 is made up of 14 amino acids. Germline V gives CDR1 SEHNR, CDR2 FQNEAQ (reference sequence). CDR3 sequence (DNA): TGTGCCAGCAGCTTAGATCGAGTTACCGGGGAGCTGTTTTTT. Encoded protein: CASSLDRVTGELFF. The full variable domain, rest sourced from reference TRBV7-9 and TRBJ2-2, is DTGVSQNPRHKITKRGQNVTFRCDPISEHNRLYWYRQTLGQGPEFLTYFQNEAQLEKSRLLSDRFSAERPKGSFSTLEIQRTEQGDSAMYLCASSLDRVTGELFFGEGSRLTVL.

The chain couples TRBV12-2 to TRBJ2-3; the DNA was not compared with TRBD2, the D call given in the table. TRBV12-2 is flagged as a pseudogene. This CDR3 comprises 16 residues. CDR3 nucleotides: TGTGCAAGTCGCTTAGTAGCGGGGATTAGCACAGATACGCAGTATTTT. Amino acid sequence: CASRLVAGISTDTQYF.

In nucleotides, the CDR3 is TGTGCCAGCAGCGACAGGGGGTTGAATTCACCCCTCCACTTT. Translated, it gives CASSDRGLNSPLHF. The chain couples TRBV6-4 to TRBJ1-6; 9 nucleotides agree with TRBD1. Germline V CDR1 and CDR2: MRHNA, SNTAGT. The CDR3 extends over 14 amino acids. V shed 6 bases, J shed 7 bases, and the junction held 4 bases outside the gene matches.

The gene calls are TRBV15 and TRBJ2-7; 11 positions agree with TRBD2. CDR1 and CDR2 (germline): LNHNV, YYDKDF (reference sequence). CDR3 size: 16 residues. V lost 1 base, J lost 4 bases, and 6 bases stayed unmatched. This CDR3 reads CATSRGSSGGIYEQYF. CDR3 DNA: TGTGCCACCAGCAGAGGTTCTAGCGGGGGGATTTACGAGCAGTACTTC. Based on the CDR3 plus reference TRBV15 and TRBJ2-7, the full variable domain is DAMVIQNPRYQVTQFGKPVTLSCSQTLNHNVMYWYQQKSSQAPKLLFHYYDKDFNNEADTPDNFQSRRPNTSFCFLDIRSPGLGDTAMYLCATSRGSSGGIYEQYFGPGTRLTVT.

The chain recombines TRBV7-9 with TRBJ2-7; D is possibly TRBD2 (5 bases). The CDR3 contains 12 residues. The V gene lost 5 bases and the J gene lost 4 bases, with 9 bases spanning the gap. CDR1 is SEHNR, CDR2 FQNEAQ, per germline (reference sequence). The CDR3 loop reads CASSPSGYEQYF. Written as DNA, the CDR3 is TGTGCCAGCAGCCCGTCGGGGTACGAGCAGTACTTC.

J is TRBJ2-7 and V is TRBV4-2; 9 positions agree with TRBD2. Germline trimming cut 0 bases from V and 3 bases from J; bases unmatched to any gene: 3. CDR1 is LGHNA, CDR2 YNFKEQ, per germline. CDR3 length: 15 amino acids. As DNA, the CDR3 is TGTGCCAGCAGCCAAGAGCTAGCGGGGCTCTACGAGCAGTACTTC. As protein: CASSQELAGLYEQYF.

V gene TRBV30 combines with J gene TRBJ1-1; tentative D call: TRBD1 (6 bases). The V gene lost 0 bases and the J gene lost 6 bases, with 11 bases spanning the gap. Per germline, CDR1 GTSNPN and CDR2 SVGIG (reference sequence). This CDR3 is 13 amino acids long. The DNA of the CDR3 is TGTGCCTGGAGTGTAGGGGGGGGAGCTGAAGCTTTCTTT. This translates into CAWSVGGGAEAFF.